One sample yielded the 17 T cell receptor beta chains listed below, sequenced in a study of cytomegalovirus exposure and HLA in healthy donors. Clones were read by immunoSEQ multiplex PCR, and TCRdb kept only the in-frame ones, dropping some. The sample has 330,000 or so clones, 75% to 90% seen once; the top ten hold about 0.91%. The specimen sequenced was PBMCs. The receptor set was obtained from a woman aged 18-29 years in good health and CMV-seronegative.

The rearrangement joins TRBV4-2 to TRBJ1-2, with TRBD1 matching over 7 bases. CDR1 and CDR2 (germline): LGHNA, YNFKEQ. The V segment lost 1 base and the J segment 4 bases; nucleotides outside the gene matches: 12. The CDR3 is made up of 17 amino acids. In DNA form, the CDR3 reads TGTGCCAGCAGCCAAGTCGGACAGGCCGACCCCCTCTATGGCTACACCTTC. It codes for CASSQVGQADPLYGYTF.

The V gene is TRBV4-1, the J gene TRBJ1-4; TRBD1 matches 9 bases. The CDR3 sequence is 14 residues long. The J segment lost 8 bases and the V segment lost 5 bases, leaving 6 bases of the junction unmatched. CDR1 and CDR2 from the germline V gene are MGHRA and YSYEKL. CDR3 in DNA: TGCGCCAGCAGCTTGGGACAGGGAGACGAAAAACTGTTTTTT. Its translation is CASSLGQGDEKLFF.

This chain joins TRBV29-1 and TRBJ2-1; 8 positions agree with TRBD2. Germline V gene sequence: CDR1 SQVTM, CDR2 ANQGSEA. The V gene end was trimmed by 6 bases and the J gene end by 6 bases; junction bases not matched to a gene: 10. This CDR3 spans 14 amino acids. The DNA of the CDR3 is TGCAGCGTGGACGGGACTAGTGAAGGCAATGAGCAGTTCTTC. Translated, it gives CSVDGTSEGNEQFF.

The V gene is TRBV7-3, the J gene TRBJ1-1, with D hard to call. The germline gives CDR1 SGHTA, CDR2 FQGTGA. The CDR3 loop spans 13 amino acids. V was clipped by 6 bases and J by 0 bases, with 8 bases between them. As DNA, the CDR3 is TGTGCCAGCAGTGTAACGGTGAACACTGAAGCTTTCTTT. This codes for CASSVTVNTEAFF.

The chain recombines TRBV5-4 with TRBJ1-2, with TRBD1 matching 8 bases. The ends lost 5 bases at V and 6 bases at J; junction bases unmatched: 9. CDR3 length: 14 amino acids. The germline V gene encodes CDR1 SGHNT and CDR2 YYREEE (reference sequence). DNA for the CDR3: TGTGCCAGCAGACCCGGACAGGGAGGCGATGGCTACACCTTC. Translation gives CASRPGQGGDGYTF.

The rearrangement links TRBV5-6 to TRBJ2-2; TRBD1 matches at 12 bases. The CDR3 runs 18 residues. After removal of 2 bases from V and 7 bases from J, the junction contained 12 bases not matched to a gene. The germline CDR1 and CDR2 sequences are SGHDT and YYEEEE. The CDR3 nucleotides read TGTGCCAGCAGCTTCCGAGGCGGGACAGGGGGCGCCTTCGGGGAGCTGTTTTTT. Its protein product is CASSFRGGTGGAFGELFF.

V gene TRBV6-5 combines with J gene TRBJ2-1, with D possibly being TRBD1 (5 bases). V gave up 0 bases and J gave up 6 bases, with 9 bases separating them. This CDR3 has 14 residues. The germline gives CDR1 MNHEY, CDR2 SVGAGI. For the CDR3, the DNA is TGTGCCAGCAGTTACTCGCAGGGTGCCAATGAGCAGTTCTTC. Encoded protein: CASSYSQGANEQFF.

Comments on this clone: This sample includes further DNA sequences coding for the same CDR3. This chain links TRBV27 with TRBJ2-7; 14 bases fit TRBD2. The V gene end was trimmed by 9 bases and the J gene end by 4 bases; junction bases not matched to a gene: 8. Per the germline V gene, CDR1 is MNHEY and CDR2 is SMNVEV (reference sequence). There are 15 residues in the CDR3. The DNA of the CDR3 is TGTGCCAGTCGGGGGACTAGCGGGAGTGTATACGAGCAGTACTTC. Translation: CASRGTSGSVYEQYF.

DNA for the CDR3: TGTGCCAGCAGTTTATGGGGGACAGCCTTGTATGGCTACACCTTC. This gives the protein CASSLWGTALYGYTF. The chain combines TRBV28 with TRBJ1-2; TRBD1 agrees at 7 bases. CDR3 length: 15 amino acids. Losses at the gene ends were 0 bases for V and 5 bases for J; bases not matched to a gene: 6. From germline, CDR1 is MDHEN and CDR2 SYDVKM.

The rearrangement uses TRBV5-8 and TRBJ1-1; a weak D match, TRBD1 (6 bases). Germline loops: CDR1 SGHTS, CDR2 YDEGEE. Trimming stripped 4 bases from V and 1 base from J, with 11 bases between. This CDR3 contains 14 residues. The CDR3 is CASSPGQQNTEAFF. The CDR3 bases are TGTGCCAGCAGCCCCGGACAGCAGAACACTGAAGCTTTCTTT.

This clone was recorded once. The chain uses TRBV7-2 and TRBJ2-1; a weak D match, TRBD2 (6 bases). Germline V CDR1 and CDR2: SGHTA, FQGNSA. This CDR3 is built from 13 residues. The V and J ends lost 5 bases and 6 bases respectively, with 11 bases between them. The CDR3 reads CASSHGGTNEQFF. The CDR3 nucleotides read TGTGCCAGCAGCCATGGCGGGACCAATGAGCAGTTCTTC.

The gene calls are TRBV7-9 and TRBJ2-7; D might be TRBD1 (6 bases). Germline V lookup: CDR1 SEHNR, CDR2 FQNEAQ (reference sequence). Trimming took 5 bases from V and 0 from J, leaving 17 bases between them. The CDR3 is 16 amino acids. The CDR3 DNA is TGTGCCAGCAGCCCCCAACCTGGACAGTCCTCCTACGAGCAGTACTTC. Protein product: CASSPQPGQSSYEQYF.

DNA of the CDR3: TGTGCCAGCAGCGGGAGCGTATTTTCGGACAGGGGAGATTACGAGCAGTACTTC. It specifies CASSGSVFSDRGDYEQYF. The chain carries TRBV14 and TRBJ2-7, with 9 positions matching TRBD1. V was clipped by 5 bases and J by 4 bases; unmatched bases: 18. The germline CDR1 and CDR2 sequences are SGHDN and FVKESK. This CDR3 spans 18 amino acids.

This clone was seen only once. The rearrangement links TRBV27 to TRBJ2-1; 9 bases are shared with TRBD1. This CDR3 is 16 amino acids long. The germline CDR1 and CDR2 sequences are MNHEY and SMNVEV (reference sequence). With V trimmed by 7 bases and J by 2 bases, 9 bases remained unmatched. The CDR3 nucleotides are TGTGCCAGCAAAGGGGGGACAGGGCCTCCCTACAATGAGCAGTTCTTC. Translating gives CASKGGTGPPYNEQFF.

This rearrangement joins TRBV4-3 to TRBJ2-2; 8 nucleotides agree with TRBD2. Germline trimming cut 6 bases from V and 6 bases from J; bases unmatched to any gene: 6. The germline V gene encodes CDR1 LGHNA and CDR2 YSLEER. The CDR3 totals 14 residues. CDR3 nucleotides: TGCGCCAGCAGGGAGGGCGGGGGGTCCGGGGAGCTGTTTTTT. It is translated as CASREGGGSGELFF.

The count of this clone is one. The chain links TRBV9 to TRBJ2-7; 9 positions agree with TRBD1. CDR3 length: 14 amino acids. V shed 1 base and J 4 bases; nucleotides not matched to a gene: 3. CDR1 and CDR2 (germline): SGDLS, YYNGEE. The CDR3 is CASSVTGQGYEQYF. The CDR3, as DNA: TGTGCCAGCAGCGTAACAGGACAGGGGTACGAGCAGTACTTC. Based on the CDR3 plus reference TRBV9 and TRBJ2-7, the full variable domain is DSGVTQTPKHLITATGQRVTLRCSPRSGDLSVYWYQQSLDQGLQFLIQYYNGEERAKGNILERFSAQQFPDLHSELNLSSLELGDSALYFCASSVTGQGYEQYFGPGTRLTVT.

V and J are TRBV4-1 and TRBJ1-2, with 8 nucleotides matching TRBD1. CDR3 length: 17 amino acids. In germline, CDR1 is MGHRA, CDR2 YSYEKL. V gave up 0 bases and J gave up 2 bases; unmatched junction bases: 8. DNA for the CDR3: TGCGCCAGCAGCCAAGACGGGACAGGCGGTTCCAACTATGGCTACACCTTC. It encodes CASSQDGTGGSNYGYTF.